This T cell receptor beta chain was found in a study of OX40 agonist ivuxolimab in advanced cancers. The overall study: Patients were 82.7% male with ages about 23 to 80, mean roughly 55. Eligibility rules accepted prior anti-PD-1, anti-PD-L1 or anti-CTLA-4 therapy, and under 45% had some. Three partial responders included one hepatocellular carcinoma patient and two cutaneous melanoma patients.

Repertoires were generated with immunoSEQ multiplex PCR, while TCRdb's copy carries only in-frame clones and drops some. This table holds around 94,000 clones, approximately 85% found once. V was pared by 3 bases and J by 6 bases, with 12 bases between. The CDR3 length is 15 residues. Germline lookup yields CDR1 MDHEN and CDR2 SYDVKM. Sequenced material: CD4+ or CD8+ T cells sorted from blood, taken in a trial of the OX40 agonist ivuxolimab. This clonotype was obtained from an adult with an advanced solid tumor such as melanoma, head and neck, liver or kidney cancer. The chain recombines TRBV28 with TRBJ1-6, with D perhaps matching TRBD1 (5 bases). The CDR3 spells CASSFRERGNSPLHF. In DNA, the CDR3 is TGTGCCAGCAGTTTCAGGGAGAGGGGTAATTCACCCCTCCACTTT.